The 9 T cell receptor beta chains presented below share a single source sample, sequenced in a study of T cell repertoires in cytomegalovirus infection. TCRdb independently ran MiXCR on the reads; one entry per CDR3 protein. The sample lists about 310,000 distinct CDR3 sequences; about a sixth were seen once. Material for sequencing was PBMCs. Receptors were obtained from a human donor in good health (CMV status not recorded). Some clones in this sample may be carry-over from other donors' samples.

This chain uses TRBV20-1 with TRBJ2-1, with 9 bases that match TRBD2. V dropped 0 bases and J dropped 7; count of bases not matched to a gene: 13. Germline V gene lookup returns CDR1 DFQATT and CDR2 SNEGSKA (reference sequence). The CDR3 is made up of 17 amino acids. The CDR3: CSARDLLSGGHKNEQFF. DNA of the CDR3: TGCAGTGCTAGAGATCTTCTTAGCGGGGGCCACAAGAATGAGCAGTTCTTC.

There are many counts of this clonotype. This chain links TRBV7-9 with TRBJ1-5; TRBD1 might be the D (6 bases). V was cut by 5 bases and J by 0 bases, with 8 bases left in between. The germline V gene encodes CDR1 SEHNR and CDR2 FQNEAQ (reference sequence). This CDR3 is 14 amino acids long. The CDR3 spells CASSGGGSNQPQHF. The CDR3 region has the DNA TGTGCCAGCAGCGGAGGGGGTAGCAATCAGCCCCAGCATTTT.

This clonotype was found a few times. The CDR3 bases are TGTGCCAGCAGTGAATATTGGATTGGGGGAAGACTTAACACTGAAGCTTTCTTT. Translation: CASSEYWIGGRLNTEAFF. The chain combines TRBV25-1 with TRBJ1-1, with D perhaps TRBD1 (5 bases). Germline CDR1 and CDR2: MGHDK and SYGVNS. Trimming shortened V by 0 bases and J by 2 bases, and 19 bases separated the two germline ends. The CDR3 length is 18 residues.

This chain's CDR3 is CASSTLFGGPYEQYF. The CDR3 nucleotides read TGTGCCAGCAGTACCCTTTTTGGGGGCCCCTACGAGCAGTACTTC. The chain has TRBV6-6 and TRBJ2-7; D is possibly TRBD1 (6 bases). CDR3 length: 15 amino acids. Per germline, CDR1 MNHNY and CDR2 SVGAGI (reference sequence). V was trimmed by 5 bases and J by 2 bases, leaving 16 bases between them.

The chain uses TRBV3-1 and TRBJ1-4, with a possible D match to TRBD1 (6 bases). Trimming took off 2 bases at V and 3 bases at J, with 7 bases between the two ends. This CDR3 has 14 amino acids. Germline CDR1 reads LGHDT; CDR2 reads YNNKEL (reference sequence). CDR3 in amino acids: CASSQQGSNEKLFF. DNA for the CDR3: TGTGCCAGCAGCCAACAGGGGTCTAATGAAAAACTGTTTTTT. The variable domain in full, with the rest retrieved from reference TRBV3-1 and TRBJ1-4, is DTAVSQTPKYLVTQMGNDKSIKCEQNLGHDTMYWYKQDSKKFLKIMFSYNNKELIINETVPNRFSPKSPDKAHLNLHINSLELGDSAVYFCASSQQGSNEKLFFGSGTQLSVL.

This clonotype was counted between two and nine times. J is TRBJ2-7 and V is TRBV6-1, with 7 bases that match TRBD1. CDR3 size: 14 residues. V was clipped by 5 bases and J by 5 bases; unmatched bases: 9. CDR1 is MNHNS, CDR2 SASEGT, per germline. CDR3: CASSLDRAKNEQYF. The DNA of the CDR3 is TGTGCCAGCAGTCTTGACAGGGCGAAGAACGAGCAGTACTTC.

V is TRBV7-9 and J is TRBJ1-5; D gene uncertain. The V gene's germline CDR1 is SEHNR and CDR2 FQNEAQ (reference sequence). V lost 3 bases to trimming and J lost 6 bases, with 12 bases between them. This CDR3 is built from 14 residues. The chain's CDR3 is CASSFSEVSQPQHF. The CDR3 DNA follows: TGTGCCAGCAGCTTTTCTGAGGTCTCTCAGCCCCAGCATTTT. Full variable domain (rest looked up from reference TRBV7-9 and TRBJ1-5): DTGVSQNPRHKITKRGQNVTFRCDPISEHNRLYWYRQTLGQGPEFLTYFQNEAQLEKSRLLSDRFSAERPKGSFSTLEIQRTEQGDSAMYLCASSFSEVSQPQHFGDGTRLSIL.

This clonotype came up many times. CDR3 sequence (DNA): TGTGCCAGCAGCCACGTGGGAGCTGCCACCGGGGAGCTGTTTTTT. Its translation: CASSHVGAATGELFF. The chain links TRBV14 to TRBJ2-2, with D tentatively TRBD2 (5 bases). This CDR3 has 15 residues. Germline-derived CDR1 and CDR2 are SGHDN and FVKESK. V was clipped by 3 bases and J by 4 bases, with 12 bases between them.

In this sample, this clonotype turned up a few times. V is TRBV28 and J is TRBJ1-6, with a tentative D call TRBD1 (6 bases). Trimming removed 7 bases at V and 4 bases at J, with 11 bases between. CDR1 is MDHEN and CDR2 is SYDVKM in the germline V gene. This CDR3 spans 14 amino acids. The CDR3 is CASIQQGYNSPLHF. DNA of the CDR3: TGTGCCAGCATCCAACAGGGATATAATTCACCCCTCCACTTT.